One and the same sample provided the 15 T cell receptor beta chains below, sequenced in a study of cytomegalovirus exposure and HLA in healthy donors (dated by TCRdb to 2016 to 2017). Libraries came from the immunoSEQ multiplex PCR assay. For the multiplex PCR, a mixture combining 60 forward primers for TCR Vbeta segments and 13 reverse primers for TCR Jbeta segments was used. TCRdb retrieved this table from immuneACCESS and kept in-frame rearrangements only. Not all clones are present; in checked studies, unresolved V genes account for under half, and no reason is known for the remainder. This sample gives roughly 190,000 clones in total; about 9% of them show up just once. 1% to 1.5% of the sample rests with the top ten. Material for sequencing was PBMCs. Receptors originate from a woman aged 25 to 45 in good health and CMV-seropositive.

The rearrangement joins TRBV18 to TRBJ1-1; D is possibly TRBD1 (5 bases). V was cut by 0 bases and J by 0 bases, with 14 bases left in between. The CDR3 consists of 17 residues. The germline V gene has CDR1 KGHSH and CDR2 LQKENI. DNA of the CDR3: TGTGCCAGCTCACCACCGGGGGGTACTATTATGAACACTGAAGCTTTCTTT. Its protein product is CASSPPGGTIMNTEAFF. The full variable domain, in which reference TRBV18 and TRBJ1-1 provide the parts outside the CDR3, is NAGVMQNPRHLVRRRGQEARLRCSPMKGHSHVYWYRQLPEEGLKFMVYLQKENIIDESGMPKERFSAEFPKEGPSILRIQQVVRGDSAAYFCASSPPGGTIMNTEAFFGQGTRLTVV.

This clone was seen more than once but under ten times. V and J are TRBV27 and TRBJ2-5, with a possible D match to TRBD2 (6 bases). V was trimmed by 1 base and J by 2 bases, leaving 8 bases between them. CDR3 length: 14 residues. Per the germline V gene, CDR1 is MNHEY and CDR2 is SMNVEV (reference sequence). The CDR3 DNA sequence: TGTGCCAGCAGTTTATTCGGGGGACAAGAGACCCAGTACTTC. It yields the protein CASSLFGGQETQYF.

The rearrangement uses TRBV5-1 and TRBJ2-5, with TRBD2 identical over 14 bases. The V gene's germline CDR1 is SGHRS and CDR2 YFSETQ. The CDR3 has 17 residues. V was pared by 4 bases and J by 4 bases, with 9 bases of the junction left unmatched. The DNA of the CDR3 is TGCGCCAGCAGCGCGACTAGCGGGAGGGCCCTGGGAGAGACCCAGTACTTC. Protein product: CASSATSGRALGETQYF.

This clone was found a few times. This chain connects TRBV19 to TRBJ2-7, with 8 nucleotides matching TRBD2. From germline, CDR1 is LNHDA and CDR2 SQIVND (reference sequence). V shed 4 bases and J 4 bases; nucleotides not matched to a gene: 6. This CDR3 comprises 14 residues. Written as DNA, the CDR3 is TGTGCCAGTAGTAGACTAGCGAGACCTTACGAGCAGTACTTC. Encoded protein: CASSRLARPYEQYF.

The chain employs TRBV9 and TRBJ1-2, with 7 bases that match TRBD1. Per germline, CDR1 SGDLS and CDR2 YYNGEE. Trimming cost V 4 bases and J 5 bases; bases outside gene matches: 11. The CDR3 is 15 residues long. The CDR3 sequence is CASSLRQGTSYGYTF. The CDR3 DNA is TGTGCCAGCAGCCTACGACAGGGAACGTCTTATGGCTACACCTTC.

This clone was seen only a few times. As DNA, the CDR3 is TGTGCCATCCGGGCGGGACTAGCGCCAACAGGTGGAAAAGAGACCCAGTACTTC. Amino acids: CAIRAGLAPTGGKETQYF. The chain employs TRBV10-3 and TRBJ2-5, with 10 positions matching TRBD2. V gave up 8 bases and J gave up 3 bases; unmatched junction bases: 18. Germline CDR1 and CDR2: ENHRY and SYGVKD. This CDR3 region has 18 residues.

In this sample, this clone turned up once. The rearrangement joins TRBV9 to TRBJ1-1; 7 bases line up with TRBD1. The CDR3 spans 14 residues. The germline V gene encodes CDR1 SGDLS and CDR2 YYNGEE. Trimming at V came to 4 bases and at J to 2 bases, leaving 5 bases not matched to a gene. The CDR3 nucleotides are TGTGCCAGCAGCAACCGACAGGGTAACACTGAAGCTTTCTTT. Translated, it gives CASSNRQGNTEAFF.

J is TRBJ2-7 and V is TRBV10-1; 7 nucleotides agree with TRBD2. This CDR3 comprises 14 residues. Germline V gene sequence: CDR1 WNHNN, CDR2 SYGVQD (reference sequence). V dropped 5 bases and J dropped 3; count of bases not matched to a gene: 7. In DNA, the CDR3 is TGCGCCAGCAGTCAAGCGGGAAAAGACTACGAGCAGTACTTC. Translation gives CASSQAGKDYEQYF.

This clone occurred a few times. The CDR3 DNA follows: TGTGCCAGCGAGAGCTCTAGCACAGATACGCAGTATTTT. Encoded protein: CASESSSTDTQYF. This chain connects TRBV13 to TRBJ2-3; unclear D gene. Trimming took 8 bases from V and 0 from J, leaving 9 bases between them. This CDR3 is 13 amino acids long. Germline lookup yields CDR1 PRHDT and CDR2 FYEKMQ (reference sequence).

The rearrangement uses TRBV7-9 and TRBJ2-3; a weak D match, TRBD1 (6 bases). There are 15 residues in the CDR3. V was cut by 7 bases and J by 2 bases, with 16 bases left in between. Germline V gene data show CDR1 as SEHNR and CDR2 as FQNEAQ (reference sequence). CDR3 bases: TGTGCCAGCACCCAAACAGGGATCCACACAGATACGCAGTATTTT. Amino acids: CASTQTGIHTDTQYF. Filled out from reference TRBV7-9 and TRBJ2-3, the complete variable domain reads DTGVSQNPRHKITKRGQNVTFRCDPISEHNRLYWYRQTLGQGPEFLTYFQNEAQLEKSRLLSDRFSAERPKGSFSTLEIQRTEQGDSAMYLCASTQTGIHTDTQYFGPGTRLTVL.

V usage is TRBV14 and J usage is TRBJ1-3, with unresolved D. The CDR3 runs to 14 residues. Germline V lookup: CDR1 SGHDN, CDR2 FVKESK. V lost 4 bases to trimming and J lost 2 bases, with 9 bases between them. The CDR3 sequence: CASSLPEAGNTIYF. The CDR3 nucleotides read TGTGCCAGCAGCCTCCCAGAGGCTGGAAACACCATATATTTT.

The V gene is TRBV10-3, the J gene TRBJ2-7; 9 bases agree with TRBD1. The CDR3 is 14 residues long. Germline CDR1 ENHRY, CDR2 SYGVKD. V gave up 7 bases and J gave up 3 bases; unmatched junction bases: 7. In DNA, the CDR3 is TGTGCCATCACCACGGACAGGGGCGGCTACGAGCAGTACTTC. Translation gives CAITTDRGGYEQYF.

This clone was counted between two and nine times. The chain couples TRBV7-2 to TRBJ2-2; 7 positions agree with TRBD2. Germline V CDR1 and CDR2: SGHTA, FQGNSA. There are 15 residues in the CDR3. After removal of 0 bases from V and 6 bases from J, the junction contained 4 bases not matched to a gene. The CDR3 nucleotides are TGTGCCAGCAGCTTAGCGGGAGGGCCCGCCGGGGAGCTGTTTTTT. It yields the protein CASSLAGGPAGELFF.

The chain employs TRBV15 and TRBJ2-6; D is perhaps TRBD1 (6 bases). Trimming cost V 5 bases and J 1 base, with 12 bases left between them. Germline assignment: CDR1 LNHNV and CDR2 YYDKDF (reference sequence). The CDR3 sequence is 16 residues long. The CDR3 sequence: CATSGNQGSGANVLTF. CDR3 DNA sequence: TGTGCCACCAGCGGGAACCAGGGGTCTGGGGCCAACGTCCTGACTTTC.

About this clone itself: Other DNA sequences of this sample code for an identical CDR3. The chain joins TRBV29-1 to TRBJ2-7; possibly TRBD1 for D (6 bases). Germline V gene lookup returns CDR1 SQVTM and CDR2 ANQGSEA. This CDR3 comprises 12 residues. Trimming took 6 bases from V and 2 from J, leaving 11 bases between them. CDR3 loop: CSVETGTYEQYF. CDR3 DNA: TGCAGCGTCGAAACAGGGACCTACGAGCAGTACTTC.